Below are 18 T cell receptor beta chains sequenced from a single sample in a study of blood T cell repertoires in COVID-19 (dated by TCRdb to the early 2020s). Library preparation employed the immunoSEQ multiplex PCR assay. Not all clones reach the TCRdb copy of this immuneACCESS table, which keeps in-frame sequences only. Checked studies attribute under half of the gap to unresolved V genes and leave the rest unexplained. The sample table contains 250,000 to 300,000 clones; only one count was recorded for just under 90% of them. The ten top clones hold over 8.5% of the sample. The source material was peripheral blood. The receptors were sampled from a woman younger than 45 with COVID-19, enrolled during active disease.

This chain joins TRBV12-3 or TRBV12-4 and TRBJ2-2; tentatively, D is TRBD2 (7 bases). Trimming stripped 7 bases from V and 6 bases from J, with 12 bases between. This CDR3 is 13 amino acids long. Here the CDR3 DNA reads TGTGCCAGCATTTGGGGGGGGCCCGGGGAGCTGTTTTTT. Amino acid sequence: CASIWGGPGELFF.

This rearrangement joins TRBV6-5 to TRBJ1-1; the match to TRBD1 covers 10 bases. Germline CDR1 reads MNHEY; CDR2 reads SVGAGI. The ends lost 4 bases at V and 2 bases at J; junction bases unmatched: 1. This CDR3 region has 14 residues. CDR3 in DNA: TGTGCCAGCAGTTGGGACAGGGGAAACACTGAAGCTTTCTTT. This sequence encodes CASSWDRGNTEAFF.

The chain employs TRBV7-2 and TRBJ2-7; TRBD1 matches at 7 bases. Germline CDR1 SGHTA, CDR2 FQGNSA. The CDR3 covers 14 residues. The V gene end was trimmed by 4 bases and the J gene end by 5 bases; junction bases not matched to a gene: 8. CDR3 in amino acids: CASSWGQFGHEQYF. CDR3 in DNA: TGTGCCAGCAGCTGGGGACAGTTCGGTCACGAGCAGTACTTC.

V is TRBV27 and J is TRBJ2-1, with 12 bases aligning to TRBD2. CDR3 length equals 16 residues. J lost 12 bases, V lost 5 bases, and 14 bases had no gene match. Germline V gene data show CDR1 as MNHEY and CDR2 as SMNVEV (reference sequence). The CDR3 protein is CASSLHRLAGDRGQFF. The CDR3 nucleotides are TGTGCCAGCAGTCTACACCGACTAGCGGGGGACCGGGGGCAGTTCTTC.

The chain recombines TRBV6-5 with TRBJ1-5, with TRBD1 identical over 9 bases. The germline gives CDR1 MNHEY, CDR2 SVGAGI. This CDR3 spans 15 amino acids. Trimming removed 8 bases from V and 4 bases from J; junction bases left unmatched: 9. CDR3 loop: CASRQDRGRNQPQHF. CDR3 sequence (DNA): TGTGCCAGCCGACAGGACAGGGGAAGGAATCAGCCCCAGCATTTT.

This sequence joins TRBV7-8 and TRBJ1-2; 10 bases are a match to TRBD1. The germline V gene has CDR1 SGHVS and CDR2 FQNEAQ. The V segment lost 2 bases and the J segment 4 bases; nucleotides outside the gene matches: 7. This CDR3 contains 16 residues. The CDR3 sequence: CASSLFKGQGIYGYTF. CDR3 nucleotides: TGTGCCAGCAGCTTATTTAAGGGACAGGGGATCTATGGCTACACCTTC.

CDR3 protein: CASSQEGSRGGAWETQYF. The CDR3 nucleotides are TGTGCCAGCAGCCAAGAAGGGAGTCGCGGGGGGGCCTGGGAGACCCAGTACTTC. The chain carries TRBV4-2 and TRBJ2-5, with TRBD2 identical over 9 bases. After removal of 0 bases from V and 5 bases from J, the junction contained 13 bases not matched to a gene. This CDR3 contains 18 residues. Germline-derived CDR1 and CDR2 are LGHNA and YNFKEQ.

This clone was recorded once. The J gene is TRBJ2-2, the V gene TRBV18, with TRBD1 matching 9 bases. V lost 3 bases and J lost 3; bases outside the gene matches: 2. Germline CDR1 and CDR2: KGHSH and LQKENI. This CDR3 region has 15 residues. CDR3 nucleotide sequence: TGTGCCAGCTCACCGGGACAGGGCTACACCGGGGAGCTGTTTTTT. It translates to CASSPGQGYTGELFF.

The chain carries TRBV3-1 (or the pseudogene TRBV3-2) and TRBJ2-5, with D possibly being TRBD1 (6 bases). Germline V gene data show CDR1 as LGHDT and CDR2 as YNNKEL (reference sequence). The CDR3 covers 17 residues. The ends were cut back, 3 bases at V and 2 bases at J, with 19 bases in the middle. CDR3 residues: CASSHLLKTGTQETQYF. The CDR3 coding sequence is TGTGCCAGCAGCCATCTACTTAAGACCGGGACACAAGAGACCCAGTACTTC.

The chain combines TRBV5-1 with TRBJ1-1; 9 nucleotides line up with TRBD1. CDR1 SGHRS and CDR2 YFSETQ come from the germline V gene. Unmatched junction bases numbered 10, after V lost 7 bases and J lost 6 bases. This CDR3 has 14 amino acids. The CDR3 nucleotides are TGCGCCAGCTCGGGACAGGGAGGAGCATCTGAAGCTTTCTTT. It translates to CASSGQGGASEAFF.

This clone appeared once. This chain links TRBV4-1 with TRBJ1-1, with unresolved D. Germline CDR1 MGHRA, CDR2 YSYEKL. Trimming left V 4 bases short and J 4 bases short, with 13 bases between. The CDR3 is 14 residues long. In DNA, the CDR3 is TGCGCCAGCAGCCGGAGGCAGGTGGGCACTGAAGCTTTCTTT. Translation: CASSRRQVGTEAFF.

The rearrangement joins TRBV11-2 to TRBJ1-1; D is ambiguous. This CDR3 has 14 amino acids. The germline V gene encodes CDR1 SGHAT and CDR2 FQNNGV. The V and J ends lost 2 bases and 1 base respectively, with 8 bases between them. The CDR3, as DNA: TGTGCCAGCAGCTTAATGACACAGAACACTGAAGCTTTCTTT. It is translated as CASSLMTQNTEAFF.

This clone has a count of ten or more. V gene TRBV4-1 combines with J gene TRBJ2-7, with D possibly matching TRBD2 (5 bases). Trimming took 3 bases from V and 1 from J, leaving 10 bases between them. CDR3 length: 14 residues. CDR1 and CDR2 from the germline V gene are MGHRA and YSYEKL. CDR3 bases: TGCGCCAGCAGCCAGTCGCCGGGGTCCTACGAGCAGTACTTC. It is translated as CASSQSPGSYEQYF.

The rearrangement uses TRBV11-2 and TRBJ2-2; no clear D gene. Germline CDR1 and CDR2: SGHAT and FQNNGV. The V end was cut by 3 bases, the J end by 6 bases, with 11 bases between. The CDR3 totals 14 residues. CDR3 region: CASSLAGRSGELFF. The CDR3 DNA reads TGTGCCAGCAGCTTGGCAGGTCGGTCCGGGGAGCTGTTTTTT.

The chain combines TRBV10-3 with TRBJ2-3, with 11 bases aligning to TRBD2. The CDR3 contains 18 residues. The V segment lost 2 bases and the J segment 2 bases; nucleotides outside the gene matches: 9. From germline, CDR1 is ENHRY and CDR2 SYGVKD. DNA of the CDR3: TGTGCCATCAGTGAGCCGACAACTAGCGGGGGTTACACAGATACGCAGTATTTT. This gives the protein CAISEPTTSGGYTDTQYF.

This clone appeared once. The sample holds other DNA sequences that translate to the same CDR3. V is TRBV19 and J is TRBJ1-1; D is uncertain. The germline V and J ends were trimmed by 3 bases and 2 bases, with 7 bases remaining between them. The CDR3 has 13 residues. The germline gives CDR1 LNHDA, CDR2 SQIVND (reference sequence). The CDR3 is CASSIGQNTEAFF. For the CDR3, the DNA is TGTGCCAGTAGTATTGGCCAAAACACTGAAGCTTTCTTT.

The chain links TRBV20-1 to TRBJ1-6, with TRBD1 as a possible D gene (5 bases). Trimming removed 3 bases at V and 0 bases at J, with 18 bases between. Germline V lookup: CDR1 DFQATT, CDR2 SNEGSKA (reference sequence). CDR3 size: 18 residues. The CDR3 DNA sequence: TGCAGTGCTAGTAAGGGGTCTCCGAACCTCTCCTATAATTCACCCCTCCACTTT. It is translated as CSASKGSPNLSYNSPLHF.

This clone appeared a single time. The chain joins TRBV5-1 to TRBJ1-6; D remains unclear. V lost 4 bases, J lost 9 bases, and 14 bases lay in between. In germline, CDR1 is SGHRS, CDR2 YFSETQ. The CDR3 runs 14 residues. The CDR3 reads CASSLGSRASPLHF. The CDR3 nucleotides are TGCGCCAGCAGCCTCGGGAGTCGGGCTTCACCCCTCCACTTT.